Shown below are 30 T cell receptor beta chains from a single sample sequenced in a study of shared clonotypes between healthy human individuals. The assay was immunoSEQ multiplex PCR, and TCRdb's table has in-frame clones only and misses some. The data contain roughly 2.5 million clones, about 92% of them seen just once; the ten biggest clones take up 0.13% to 0.15%. The sequenced sample consisted of naive CD4+ T cells sorted from blood. The subset denotes: CD45RA+ positively selected. These receptors were taken from a man in his late teens or twenties in good health.

This rearrangement joins TRBV6-8 to TRBJ1-5; D uncertain. Germline values: CDR1 MNHGY, CDR2 SAAAGT. The CDR3 is 15 residues long. V dropped 8 bases and J dropped 0 bases, with 14 bases sitting between them. CDR3 region: CASASAGYSNQPQHF. The CDR3 coding sequence is TGTGCCAGCGCTTCAGCGGGATATAGCAATCAGCCCCAGCATTTT.

Only one count was recorded for this clone. This chain uses TRBV4-3 with TRBJ2-1; 8 bases are shared with TRBD1. The V and J ends lost 2 bases and 0 bases, in that order; junction bases with no gene match: 6. The CDR3 totals 17 residues. Germline CDR1 and CDR2: LGHNA and YSLEER. In DNA, the CDR3 is TGCGCCAGCAGCCAACGCGCCGGACAGGGCTCCTACAATGAGCAGTTCTTC. Its translation is CASSQRAGQGSYNEQFF.

The chain employs TRBV10-3 and TRBJ2-5; the D gene is possibly TRBD1 (6 bases). The J call could be wrong; TRBJ2-7 is a better fit for the DNA end. The length of the CDR3 is 14 residues. Germline V gene data show CDR1 as ENHRY and CDR2 as SYGVKD. This chain's CDR3 is CAISERAGAYEQYF. The CDR3 DNA reads TGTGCCATCAGTGAGCGGGCAGGGGCCTACGAGCAGTACTTC.

The chain carries TRBV30 and TRBJ2-7, with 11 bases matching TRBD1. The V and J ends lost 3 bases and 6 bases, in that order; junction bases with no gene match: 7. The CDR3 loop spans 14 amino acids. Germline assignment: CDR1 GTSNPN and CDR2 SVGIG (reference sequence). The CDR3 region has the DNA TGTGCCTGGAGCCATGGGGACAGGGGGAGCGAGCAGTACTTC. Protein product: CAWSHGDRGSEQYF.

The rearrangement uses TRBV6-5 and TRBJ2-7; D is perhaps TRBD1 (5 bases). CDR1 and CDR2 (germline): MNHEY, SVGAGI. This CDR3 is 13 amino acids long. V gave up 5 bases and J gave up 1 base, with 9 bases separating them. In nucleotides, the CDR3 is TGTGCCAGCAGTGAGGACACTTCCTACGAGCAGTACTTC. This translates into CASSEDTSYEQYF.

The rearrangement joins TRBV5-6 to TRBJ2-3; D possibly corresponds to TRBD1 (6 bases). The CDR3 totals 16 residues. V lost 6 bases and J 6 bases, leaving 23 bases between the germline ends. Germline CDR1 is SGHDT and CDR2 is YYEEEE. DNA for the CDR3: TGTGCCAGCACCTTAGCCGACAGGATGCGTACGGATACGCAGTATTTT. This gives the protein CASTLADRMRTDTQYF.

This clone was seen only once. The rearrangement uses TRBV6-5 and TRBJ1-1, with D possibly being TRBD1 (5 bases). The CDR3 is made up of 14 amino acids. Per the germline V gene, CDR1 is MNHEY and CDR2 is SVGAGI. V was pared by 6 bases and J by 2 bases, with 13 bases between. The CDR3 spells CASRRDDINTEAFF. The CDR3 DNA is TGTGCCAGCAGAAGGGACGACATAAACACTGAAGCTTTCTTT.

The CDR3: CASSLGLVSVWQYF. The CDR3 DNA reads as TGTGCCAGCAGCCTTGGACTAGTATCCGTGTGGCAGTACTTC. The chain is built from TRBV11-2 and TRBJ2-7, with TRBD2 identical over 7 bases. The V gene end was trimmed by 5 bases and the J gene end by 9 bases; junction bases not matched to a gene: 13. The germline CDR1 and CDR2 sequences are SGHAT and FQNNGV. The CDR3 contains 14 residues.

This clone occurred once. The V gene is TRBV4-2, the J gene TRBJ1-5; D gene uncertain. CDR1 is LGHNA, CDR2 YNFKEQ, per germline. V gave up 0 bases and J gave up 2 bases, with 20 bases separating them. This CDR3 is 19 amino acids long. Here the CDR3 reads CASSQDIPGHGIGNQPQHF. CDR3 bases: TGTGCCAGCAGCCAAGATATACCGGGCCATGGAATCGGCAATCAGCCCCAGCATTTT.

The chain couples TRBV6-1 to TRBJ1-5; TRBD1 is a possible D gene (6 bases). Trimming removed 3 bases from V and 5 bases from J, with 17 bases in between. This CDR3 is built from 16 residues. Germline assignment: CDR1 MNHNS and CDR2 SASEGT. In DNA, the CDR3 is TGTGCCAGCAGTGAGCAGGACAGTCGGGGGTATCAGCCCCAGCATTTT. Encoded protein: CASSEQDSRGYQPQHF.

The J gene is TRBJ2-7, the V gene TRBV10-3; D is tentatively TRBD1 or TRBD2 (5 bases each). Germline values: CDR1 ENHRY, CDR2 SYGVKD. The CDR3 is made up of 17 amino acids. Trimming stripped 3 bases from V and 1 base from J, with 19 bases between. The CDR3 protein is CAISDPRERWGSYEQYF. The CDR3 nucleotides are TGTGCCATCAGTGACCCACGTGAAAGATGGGGGTCCTACGAGCAGTACTTC.

The chain recombines TRBV11-2 with TRBJ2-1; D is perhaps TRBD2 (5 bases). Germline V gene data show CDR1 as SGHAT and CDR2 as FQNNGV. Deletions cut 3 bases from V and 7 bases from J, with 7 bases between. This CDR3 has 12 amino acids. CDR3 coding DNA: TGTGCCAGCAGCTTTTCGGGGAATGAGCAGTTCTTC. This codes for CASSFSGNEQFF.

This rearrangement joins TRBV27 to TRBJ1-6; no reliable D call. The CDR3 is 16 amino acids. Trimming shortened V by 4 bases and J by 5 bases, and 15 bases separated the two germline ends. Germline assignment: CDR1 MNHEY and CDR2 SMNVEV (reference sequence). Here the CDR3 reads CASSSLAGEDNSPLHF. CDR3 DNA: TGTGCCAGCAGTTCGTTGGCCGGGGAGGATAATTCACCCCTCCACTTT.

J is TRBJ1-5 and V is TRBV6-6; no definite D call. This CDR3 is 14 amino acids long. Germline CDR1 and CDR2: MNHNY and SVGAGI (reference sequence). The V gene lost 2 bases and the J gene lost 3 bases, with 8 bases spanning the gap. CDR3 nucleotide sequence: TGTGCCAGCAGTTACGCCCACCTCAATCAGCCCCAGCATTTT. It translates to CASSYAHLNQPQHF.

The chain couples TRBV7-2 to TRBJ1-1, with D possibly matching TRBD1 (5 bases). V was clipped by 0 bases and J by 0 bases, with 11 bases between them. Germline V lookup: CDR1 SGHTA, CDR2 FQGNSA. There are 16 residues in the CDR3. The CDR3 DNA is TGTGCCAGCAGCTTAGCCTCGACAGTAATGAACACTGAAGCTTTCTTT. This sequence encodes CASSLASTVMNTEAFF.

This rearrangement joins TRBV5-4 to TRBJ1-1; TRBD1 matches at 7 bases. V lost 0 bases to trimming and J lost 7 bases; unmatched junction nucleotides: 12. Germline V lookup: CDR1 SGHNT, CDR2 YYREEE (reference sequence). The CDR3 covers 16 residues. For the CDR3, the DNA is TGTGCCAGCAGCTTGGGGTCCGACAGGGTCGGGGGTGAAGCTTTCTTT. This translates into CASSLGSDRVGGEAFF.

The V gene is TRBV9, the J gene TRBJ1-3; D is perhaps TRBD1 (6 bases). V was shortened by 5 bases and J by 2 bases, with 17 bases between the two germline ends. Germline values: CDR1 SGDLS, CDR2 YYNGEE. This CDR3 region has 16 residues. The CDR3 DNA follows: TGTGCCAGCAGGTGGGGGCCGGGGGAGACTGGAAACACCATATATTTT. Protein: CASRWGPGETGNTIYF.

The V gene is TRBV5-4, the J gene TRBJ1-2; the D gene is possibly TRBD1 (6 bases). Germline-derived CDR1 and CDR2 are SGHNT and YYREEE (reference sequence). The CDR3 spans 13 residues. The germline V and J ends were trimmed by 4 bases and 5 bases, with 12 bases remaining between them. CDR3 DNA: TGTGCCAGCAGCAAAGGACAGAATTATGGCTACACCTTC. Its translation: CASSKGQNYGYTF. The full variable domain, its missing parts supplied by reference TRBV5-4 and TRBJ1-2, is ETGVTQSPTHLIKTRGQQVTLRCSSQSGHNTVSWYQQALGQGPQFIFQYYREEENGRGNFPPRFSGLQFPNYSSELNVNALELDDSALYLCASSKGQNYGYTFGSGTRLTVV.

This sequence joins TRBV9 and TRBJ2-3; no firm D call. Germline CDR1 reads SGDLS; CDR2 reads YYNGEE. Trimming shortened V by 3 bases and J by 1 base, and 12 bases separated the two germline ends. The CDR3 is 15 amino acids. CDR3 sequence: CASSDIAIRTDTQYF. The CDR3 coding sequence is TGTGCCAGCAGCGACATAGCAATTCGCACAGATACGCAGTATTTT.

The V and J genes are TRBV5-1 and TRBJ1-1; D unresolved. Trimming shortened V by 1 base and J by 0 bases, and 7 bases separated the two germline ends. Germline V gives CDR1 SGHRS, CDR2 YFSETQ. The CDR3 runs 14 residues. The CDR3 coding sequence is TGCGCCAGCAGCTTGAATCCTTTGAACACTGAAGCTTTCTTT. This encodes CASSLNPLNTEAFF.

This sequence joins TRBV6-1 and TRBJ1-4, with D unresolved. Trimming pared 8 bases from V and 8 bases from J, leaving 15 bases between. Germline CDR1 is MNHNS and CDR2 is SASEGT. The CDR3 is 13 residues long. The CDR3 DNA reads TGTGCCAGCGCGGATCCTTACACAGAAAAACTGTTTTTT. It specifies CASADPYTEKLFF.

This chain links TRBV11-2 with TRBJ1-1; D perhaps matches TRBD1 (6 bases). The CDR3 covers 14 residues. Germline lookup yields CDR1 SGHAT and CDR2 FQNNGV. V was trimmed by 3 bases and J by 1 base, leaving 9 bases between them. CDR3 DNA sequence: TGTGCCAGCAGCTTGACACAGGGGAACACTGAAGCTTTCTTT. Residues: CASSLTQGNTEAFF.

The rearrangement joins TRBV28 to TRBJ2-7, with D perhaps TRBD2 (6 bases). The germline gives CDR1 MDHEN, CDR2 SYDVKM. The CDR3 runs 14 residues. V lost 8 bases and J lost 0, with 14 bases in between. The CDR3 DNA follows: TGTGCCAGCGCGGAGGGCGGAATCTCCTACGAGCAGTACTTC. This gives the protein CASAEGGISYEQYF.

This rearrangement joins TRBV19 to TRBJ1-2; no clear D. Trimming took off 2 bases at V and 2 bases at J, with 9 bases between the two ends. CDR1 is LNHDA, CDR2 SQIVND, per germline (reference sequence). This CDR3 has 14 residues. As DNA, the CDR3 is TGTGCCAGTAGTATAATGGCAGACAACTATGGCTACACCTTC. Amino acid sequence: CASSIMADNYGYTF.

The genes are TRBV5-4 and TRBJ2-7; TRBD1 aligns across 7 bases. CDR1 SGHNT and CDR2 YYREEE come from the germline V gene (reference sequence). V shed 4 bases, J shed 0 bases, and the junction held 4 bases outside the gene matches. The CDR3 totals 14 residues. CDR3 DNA sequence: TGTGCCAGCAGCGCCGGACAGGACTCCTACGAGCAGTACTTC. Amino acids: CASSAGQDSYEQYF.

The chain couples TRBV9 to TRBJ2-5; 8 bases line up with TRBD1. After removal of 3 bases from V and 4 bases from J, the junction contained 8 bases not matched to a gene. Germline values: CDR1 SGDLS, CDR2 YYNGEE. The CDR3 is 15 amino acids. The CDR3 DNA is TGTGCCAGCAGCGGCCCCGGACAGGGAGGAGAGACCCAGTACTTC. This gives the protein CASSGPGQGGETQYF.

This chain uses TRBV5-4 with TRBJ2-1; 13 bases are shared with TRBD2. This CDR3 region has 19 residues. CDR1 SGHNT and CDR2 YYREEE come from the germline V gene (reference sequence). V gave up 4 bases and J gave up 9 bases; unmatched junction bases: 19. As DNA, the CDR3 is TGTGCCAGCAGCCGGAGTGGACTAGCGGGAGTAGGGGCATTTGGTGAGCAGTTCTTC. Translation gives CASSRSGLAGVGAFGEQFF.

J is TRBJ1-1 and V is TRBV18; 8 nucleotides match TRBD1. Trimming took 3 bases from V and 6 from J; bases not matched to a gene: 12. The CDR3 has 16 amino acids. Germline values: CDR1 KGHSH, CDR2 LQKENI. The DNA for the CDR3 is TGTGCCAGCTCACCTTTCATGGACAGGGAGGTTTCTGAAGCTTTCTTT. Translating it yields CASSPFMDREVSEAFF. The full variable domain, rest sourced from reference TRBV18 and TRBJ1-1, is NAGVMQNPRHLVRRRGQEARLRCSPMKGHSHVYWYRQLPEEGLKFMVYLQKENIIDESGMPKERFSAEFPKEGPSILRIQQVVRGDSAAYFCASSPFMDREVSEAFFGQGTRLTVV.

CDR3 DNA sequence: TGTGCCAGCATGCTGGGCGAGCAGTACTTC. This gives the protein CASMLGEQYF. The genes are TRBV11-2 and TRBJ2-7; no clear D. Germline-derived CDR1 and CDR2 are SGHAT and FQNNGV. The V and J ends lost 7 bases and 6 bases respectively, with 7 bases between them. This CDR3 has 10 residues.

The V call is TRBV6-6, the J call TRBJ1-2, with TRBD1 matching over 7 bases. CDR1 MNHNY and CDR2 SVGAGI come from the germline V gene (reference sequence). The CDR3 is made up of 15 amino acids. After removal of 5 bases from V and 11 bases from J, the junction contained 17 bases not matched to a gene. CDR3 DNA sequence: TGTGCCAGCAGTGCACTTAGGGACAGCGAAACCGGGTACACCTTC. Translation gives CASSALRDSETGYTF.